The clone carrying this TCR beta chain was counted many times. Germline V gives CDR1 MDHEN, CDR2 SYDVKM. CDR3 size: 12 residues. V was clipped by 6 bases and J by 0 bases, with 5 bases between them. This specimen belongs to a study of blood T cell repertoires in COVID-19. Clones were sequenced by immunoSEQ multiplex PCR, and TCRdb holds only the in-frame ones, with some missing. This sample has 280,000 or so clones, with about 85% found just once. Material for sequencing was peripheral blood. The receptor comes from a human donor in a cohort sampled during active COVID-19. The rearrangement uses TRBV28 and TRBJ1-1; D is undetermined. The DNA for the CDR3 is TGTGCCAGCAGCACAGTGAACACTGAAGCTTTCTTT. The encoded protein is CASSTVNTEAFF.